This TCR beta chain was sequenced in a study of radiotherapy plus CTLA-4 blockade in lung cancer. Patients in the study, people with chemo-refractory metastatic non-small-cell lung cancer, received focal radiation plus ipilimumab CTLA-4 blockade. CDR1 and CDR2 from the germline V gene are MDHEN and SYDVKM. The CDR3 runs to 13 residues. J lost 7 bases, V lost 5 bases, and 5 bases had no gene match. The table came from immunoSEQ multiplex PCR; TCRdb's copy has only in-frame clones and leaves some out. The table shows some 64,000 clones, with around 77% occurring only once. The sample in question was peripheral blood, obtained from a patient treated with radiotherapy plus ipilimumab. This clonotype was obtained from a human donor with non-small cell lung cancer whose response to radiotherapy plus ipilimumab could not be evaluated. Some clones in this sample may be carry-over from other donors' samples. The chain carries TRBV28 and TRBJ1-2, with 9 bases lining up with TRBD1. CDR3 in DNA: TGTGCCAGCAGTCCGGGACAGGGTTTTGGCTACACCTTC. Translation gives CASSPGQGFGYTF.